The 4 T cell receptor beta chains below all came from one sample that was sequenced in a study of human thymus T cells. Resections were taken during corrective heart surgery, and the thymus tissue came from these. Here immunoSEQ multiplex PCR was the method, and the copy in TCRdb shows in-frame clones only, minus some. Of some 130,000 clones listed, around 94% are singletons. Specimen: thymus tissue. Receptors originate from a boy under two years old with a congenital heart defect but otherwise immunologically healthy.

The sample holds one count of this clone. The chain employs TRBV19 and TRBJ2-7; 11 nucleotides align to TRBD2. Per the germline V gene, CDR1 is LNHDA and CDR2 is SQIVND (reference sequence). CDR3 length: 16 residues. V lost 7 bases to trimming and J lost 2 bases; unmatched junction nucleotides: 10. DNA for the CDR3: TGTGCCAGTACTCCAAGTAGCGGGGGGGCCGCCTACGAGCAGTACTTC. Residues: CASTPSSGGAAYEQYF.

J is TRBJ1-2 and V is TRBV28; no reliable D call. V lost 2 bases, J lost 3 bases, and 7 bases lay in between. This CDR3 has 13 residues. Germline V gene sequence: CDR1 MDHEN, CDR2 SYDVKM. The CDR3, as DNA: TGTGCCAGCAGTTTAGGGATACACTATGGCTACACCTTC. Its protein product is CASSLGIHYGYTF.

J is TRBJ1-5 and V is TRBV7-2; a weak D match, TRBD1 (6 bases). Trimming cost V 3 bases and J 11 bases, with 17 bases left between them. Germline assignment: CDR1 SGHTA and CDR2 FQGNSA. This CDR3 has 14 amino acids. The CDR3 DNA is TGTGCCAGCAGCTTTGAGGGGCTACCAGGGGCCCAGCATTTT. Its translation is CASSFEGLPGAQHF.

This chain's CDR3 is CSARDLYEQYF. The CDR3 DNA is TGCAGTGCTAGAGATCTCTACGAGCAGTACTTC. The chain carries TRBV20-1 and TRBJ2-7; the D is unclear. Germline CDR1 DFQATT, CDR2 SNEGSKA (reference sequence). The CDR3 loop spans 11 amino acids. With 0 bases removed from V and 3 bases from J, the gap between germline ends came to 3 bases.